The clone carrying this TCR beta chain was counted between two and nine times. The data are from a study of response to subunit inactivated influenza vaccine. One entry per CDR3 protein, called by TCRdb with MiXCR from the RT-PCR reads. The table lists about 540,000 distinct CDR3 sequences, around 21% of them singletons. The CDR3 covers 15 residues. The V gene's germline CDR1 is SGHVS and CDR2 FNYEAQ. V lost 5 bases and J lost 2, with 14 bases in between. These data also formed part of another study, on T cells expressing NK-cell markers. That source notes: UMI-tagged 5'RACE template switching yielded the TCR beta cDNA.

The chain joins TRBV7-6 to TRBJ2-3; no reliable D call. The source of this sequence is a man aged 45 to 65 who received an inactivated influenza vaccine. The material was CD4+ T cells sorted from PBMCs, obtained 11 to 12 days after vaccination. The CDR3 DNA reads TGTGCCAGCAGCCTAAACACGGCACACACAGATACGCAGTATTTT. It yields the protein CASSLNTAHTDTQYF.